This paragraph covers one T cell receptor beta chain sequence. Its matching antigen is unknown. Each CDR3 protein gets one entry after TCRdb re-called the RT-PCR reads with MiXCR. The sample records 450,000 to 500,000 distinct CDR3 sequences, roughly 9.8% being singletons. This sample is drawn from a study of response to subunit inactivated influenza vaccine. Study-wide findings and caveats: Authors suggested seasonal influenza vaccinations each recruit few new T cells.

The CDR3 runs to 14 residues. The germline V gene encodes CDR1 SGHDT and CDR2 YYEEEE. The V gene lost 0 bases and the J gene lost 5 bases, with 12 bases spanning the gap. The receptor was isolated from a man aged 45 to 65 who received an inactivated influenza vaccine. V is TRBV5-6 and J is TRBJ2-7; D uncertain. The sequencing used PBMCs from blood, collected 40 to 50 days after vaccination. The CDR3 loop reads CASSLASKPHEQYF. CDR3 coding DNA: TGTGCCAGCAGCTTGGCCAGTAAGCCCCACGAGCAGTACTTC.